This TCR beta chain was captured in a study of T cell changes during pregnancy in multiple sclerosis. Measured with immunoSEQ multiplex PCR; TCRdb has only the in-frame clones, and not every one. Of 33,000 or so clones in the sample, 90% were seen once. The V end was cut by 0 bases, the J end by 8 bases, with 16 bases between. CDR1 and CDR2 from the germline V gene are MGHRA and YSYEKL. This CDR3 spans 16 amino acids. This clone was observed once. V and J are TRBV4-1 and TRBJ2-2, with a possible D match to TRBD2 (6 bases). Sequencing was performed on peripheral blood, taken in the third trimester of pregnancy. The TCR was taken from a female donor in good health, enrolled as a control in a pregnancy study. DNA of the CDR3: TGCGCCAGCAGCCAAGATAGGGACTCCTGGTCGGGGGAGCTGTTTTTT. As protein: CASSQDRDSWSGELFF.